The next 9 T cell receptor beta chains were all read from a single sample in a study of blood T cell repertoires in COVID-19. Only in-frame clones appear in the TCRdb table, and some are missing; sequencing was by immunoSEQ multiplex PCR. The sample lists some 150,000 clones, around 78% occurring once. The sample consisted of peripheral blood. These receptors were taken from a woman older than 75 with active or convalescent COVID-19.

The J gene is TRBJ1-6, the V gene TRBV30; D ambiguous. Germline CDR1 and CDR2: GTSNPN and SVGIG (reference sequence). V lost 0 bases, J lost 14 bases, and 8 bases lay in between. The CDR3 is 11 residues long. The CDR3 DNA is TGTGCCTGGAGTGTAAACGAGGCCCTCCACTTT. Translated: CAWSVNEALHF.

J is TRBJ2-7 and V is TRBV4-1; no reliable D call. In germline, CDR1 is MGHRA, CDR2 YSYEKL. The CDR3 is 13 amino acids. Trimming took 3 bases from V and 3 from J, leaving 9 bases between them. The CDR3 loop is CASSHTTNYEQYF. The CDR3 DNA follows: TGCGCCAGCAGCCATACAACTAACTACGAGCAGTACTTC.

V usage is TRBV19 and J usage is TRBJ1-5, with TRBD1 matching 7 bases. J was trimmed by 4 bases and V by 6 bases; bases with no gene match: 6. This CDR3 has 14 amino acids. CDR1 LNHDA and CDR2 SQIVND come from the germline V gene (reference sequence). CDR3 residues: CASSGTAWNQPQHF. The CDR3 coding sequence is TGTGCCAGTAGCGGGACAGCGTGGAATCAGCCCCAGCATTTT.

V and J are TRBV10-3 and TRBJ2-7, with 8 bases identical to TRBD1. Trimming took 7 bases from V and 4 from J; bases not matched to a gene: 9. The germline CDR1 and CDR2 sequences are ENHRY and SYGVKD. This CDR3 has 14 residues. DNA for the CDR3: TGTGCCATCATGGGCGAGACAGGGGCGTACGAGCAGTACTTC. Its translation: CAIMGETGAYEQYF.

This chain uses TRBV7-9 with TRBJ1-6; 9 bases fit TRBD1. Germline trimming cut 5 bases from V and 10 bases from J; bases unmatched to any gene: 6. The germline V gene encodes CDR1 SEHNR and CDR2 FQNEAQ (reference sequence). This CDR3 is built from 14 residues. This CDR3 is CASSTGTGPSPLHF. CDR3 in DNA: TGTGCCAGCAGCACCGGGACAGGGCCCTCACCCCTCCACTTT.

CDR3 bases: TGCGCCAGCAGCTCCGGTACAGGGAACACTGAAGCTTTCTTT. This sequence encodes CASSSGTGNTEAFF. The chain joins TRBV5-1 to TRBJ1-1; perhaps TRBD1 as D (5 bases). Germline-derived CDR1 and CDR2 are SGHRS and YFSETQ. The length of the CDR3 is 14 residues. V lost 3 bases and J lost 1, with 10 bases in between.

V is TRBV7-9 and J is TRBJ2-7, with D perhaps TRBD2 (5 bases). The CDR3 has 16 residues. CDR1 and CDR2 from the germline V gene are SEHNR and FQNEAQ (reference sequence). Trimming stripped 3 bases from V and 6 bases from J, with 21 bases between. CDR3 protein: CASSFSGRRARGEQYF. For the CDR3, the DNA is TGTGCCAGCAGCTTCAGTGGACGGCGAGCTCGGGGCGAGCAGTACTTC. Using reference TRBV7-9 and TRBJ2-7 for the parts outside the CDR3, the full variable domain is DTGVSQNPRHKITKRGQNVTFRCDPISEHNRLYWYRQTLGQGPEFLTYFQNEAQLEKSRLLSDRFSAERPKGSFSTLEIQRTEQGDSAMYLCASSFSGRRARGEQYFGPGTRLTVT.

This clone has more than one count but fewer than ten. The chain has TRBV13 and TRBJ1-4, with TRBD1 matching over 9 bases. Germline CDR1 reads PRHDT; CDR2 reads FYEKMQ (reference sequence). The CDR3 extends over 14 amino acids. The ends lost 5 bases at V and 8 bases at J; junction bases unmatched: 6. The CDR3 loop reads CASSSRQGGEKLFF. CDR3 coding DNA: TGTGCCAGCAGCAGTCGACAGGGGGGGGAAAAACTGTTTTTT.

A few counts support this clone. The chain uses TRBV7-9 and TRBJ2-7, with 9 bases identical to TRBD1. J was trimmed by 6 bases and V by 6 bases; bases with no gene match: 0. Germline V gene data show CDR1 as SEHNR and CDR2 as FQNEAQ (reference sequence). This CDR3 is 11 amino acids long. CDR3 sequence (DNA): TGTGCCAGCAGGGGACAGGGCGAGCAGTACTTC. This gives the protein CASRGQGEQYF.